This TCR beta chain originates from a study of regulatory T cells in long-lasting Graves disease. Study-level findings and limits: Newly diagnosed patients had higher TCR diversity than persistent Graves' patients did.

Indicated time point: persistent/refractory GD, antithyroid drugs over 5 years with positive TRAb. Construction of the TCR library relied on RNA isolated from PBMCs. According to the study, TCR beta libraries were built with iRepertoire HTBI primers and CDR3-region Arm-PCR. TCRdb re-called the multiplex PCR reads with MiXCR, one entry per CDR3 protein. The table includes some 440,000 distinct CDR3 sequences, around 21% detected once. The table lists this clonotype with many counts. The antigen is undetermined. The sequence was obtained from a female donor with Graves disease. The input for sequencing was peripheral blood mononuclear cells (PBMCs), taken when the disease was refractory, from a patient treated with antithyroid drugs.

The CDR3 reads CASSLGTGRSETQYF. The CDR3 DNA reads TGTGCCAGCAGCTTGGGGACAGGGAGAAGCGAGACCCAGTACTTC. The chain is built from TRBV5-8 and TRBJ2-5; 8 bases are shared with TRBD1. CDR3 length equals 15 residues. CDR1 is SGHTS, CDR2 YDEGEE, per germline. The V and J ends lost 0 bases and 5 bases, in that order; junction bases with no gene match: 6.